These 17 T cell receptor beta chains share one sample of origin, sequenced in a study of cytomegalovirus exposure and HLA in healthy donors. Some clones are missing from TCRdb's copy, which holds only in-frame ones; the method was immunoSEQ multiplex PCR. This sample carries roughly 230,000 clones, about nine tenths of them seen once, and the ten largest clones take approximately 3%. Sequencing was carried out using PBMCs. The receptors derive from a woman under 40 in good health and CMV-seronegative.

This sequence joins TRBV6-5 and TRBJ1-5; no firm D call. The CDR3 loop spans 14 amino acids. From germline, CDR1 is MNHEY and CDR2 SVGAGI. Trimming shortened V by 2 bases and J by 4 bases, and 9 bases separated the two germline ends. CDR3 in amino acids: CASSYGETNQPQHF. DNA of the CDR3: TGTGCCAGCAGTTACGGGGAGACTAATCAGCCCCAGCATTTT.

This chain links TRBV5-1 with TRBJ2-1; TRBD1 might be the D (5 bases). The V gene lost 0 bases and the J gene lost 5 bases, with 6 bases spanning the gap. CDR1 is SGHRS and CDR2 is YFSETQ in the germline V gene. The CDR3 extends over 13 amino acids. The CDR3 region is CASSLEGDNEQFF. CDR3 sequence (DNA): TGCGCCAGCAGCTTGGAAGGGGACAATGAGCAGTTCTTC.

The CDR3 DNA is TGCAGCGTGATGAACACTGAAGCTTTCTTT. Its protein product is CSVMNTEAFF. The rearrangement joins TRBV29-1 to TRBJ1-1; no definite D call. Trimming shortened V by 6 bases and J by 0 bases, and 2 bases separated the two germline ends. CDR3 size: 10 residues. Germline V gene lookup returns CDR1 SQVTM and CDR2 ANQGSEA.

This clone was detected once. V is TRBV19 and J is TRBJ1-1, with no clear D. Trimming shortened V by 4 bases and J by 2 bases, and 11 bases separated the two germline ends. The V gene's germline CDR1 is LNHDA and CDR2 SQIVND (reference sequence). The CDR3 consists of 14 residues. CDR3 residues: CASSSFGENTEAFF. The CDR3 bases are TGTGCCAGTAGTAGTTTCGGGGAAAACACTGAAGCTTTCTTT.

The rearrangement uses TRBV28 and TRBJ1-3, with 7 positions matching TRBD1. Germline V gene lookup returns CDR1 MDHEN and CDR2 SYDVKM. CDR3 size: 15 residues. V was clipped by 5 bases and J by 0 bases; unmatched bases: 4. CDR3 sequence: CASSPGQRSGNTIYF. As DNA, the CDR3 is TGTGCCAGCAGTCCGGGACAGCGCTCTGGAAACACCATATATTTT.

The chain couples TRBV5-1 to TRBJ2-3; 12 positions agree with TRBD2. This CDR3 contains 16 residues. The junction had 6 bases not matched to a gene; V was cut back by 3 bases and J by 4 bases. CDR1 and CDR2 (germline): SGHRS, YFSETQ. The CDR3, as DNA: TGCGCCAGCAGCTCATTACTAGCGGGAGGAGCAGATACGCAGTATTTT. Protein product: CASSSLLAGGADTQYF.

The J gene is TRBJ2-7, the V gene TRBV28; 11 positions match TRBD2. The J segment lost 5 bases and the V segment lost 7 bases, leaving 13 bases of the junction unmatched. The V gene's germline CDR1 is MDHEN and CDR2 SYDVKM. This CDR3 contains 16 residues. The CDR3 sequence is CASIPGVAGGPNEQYF. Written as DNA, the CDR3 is TGTGCCAGCATCCCAGGGGTAGCGGGAGGGCCTAACGAGCAGTACTTC.

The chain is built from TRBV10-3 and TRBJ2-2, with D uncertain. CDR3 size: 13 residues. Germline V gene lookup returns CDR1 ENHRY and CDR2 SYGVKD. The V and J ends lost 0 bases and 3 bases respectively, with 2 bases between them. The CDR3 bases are TGTGCCATCAGTGAGTCTGACACCGGGGAGCTGTTTTTT. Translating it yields CAISESDTGELFF.

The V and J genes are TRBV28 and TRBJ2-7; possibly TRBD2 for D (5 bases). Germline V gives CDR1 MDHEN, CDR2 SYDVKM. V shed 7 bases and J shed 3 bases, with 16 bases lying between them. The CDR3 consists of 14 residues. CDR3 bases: TGTGCCAGCAAAGGTTCGGGGATGATCTACGAGCAGTACTTC. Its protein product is CASKGSGMIYEQYF. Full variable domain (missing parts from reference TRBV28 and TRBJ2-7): DVKVTQSSRYLVKRTGEKVFLECVQDMDHENMFWYRQDPGLGLRLIYFSYDVKMKEKGDIPEGYSVSREKKERFSLILESASTNQTSMYLCASKGSGMIYEQYFGPGTRLTVT.

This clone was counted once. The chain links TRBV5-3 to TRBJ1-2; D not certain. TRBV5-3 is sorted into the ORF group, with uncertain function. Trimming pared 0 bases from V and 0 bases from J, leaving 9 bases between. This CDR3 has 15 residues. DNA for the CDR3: TGTGCCAGAAGCTTGGCCGGTGGAGCTAACTATGGCTACACCTTC. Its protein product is CARSLAGGANYGYTF.

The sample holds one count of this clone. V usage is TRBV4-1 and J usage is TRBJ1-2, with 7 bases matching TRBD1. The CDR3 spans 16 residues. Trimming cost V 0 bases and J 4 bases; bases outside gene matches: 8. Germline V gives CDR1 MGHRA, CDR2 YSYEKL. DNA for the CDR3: TGCGCCAGCAGCCAAGAGTCGACCAGGGGGACCTATGGCTACACCTTC. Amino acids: CASSQESTRGTYGYTF.

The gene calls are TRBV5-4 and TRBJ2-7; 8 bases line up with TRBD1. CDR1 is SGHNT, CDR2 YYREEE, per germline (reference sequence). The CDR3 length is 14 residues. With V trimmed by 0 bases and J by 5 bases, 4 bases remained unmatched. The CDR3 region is CASSLGRGRDEQYF. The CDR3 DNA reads TGTGCCAGCAGCTTGGGCAGGGGGCGGGACGAGCAGTACTTC.

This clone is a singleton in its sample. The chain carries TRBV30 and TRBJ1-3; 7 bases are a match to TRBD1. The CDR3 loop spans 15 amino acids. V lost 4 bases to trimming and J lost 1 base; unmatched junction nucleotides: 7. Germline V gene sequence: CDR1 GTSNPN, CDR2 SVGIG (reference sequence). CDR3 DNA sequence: TGTGCCTGGAACTTACCGGGACAGTCTGGAAACACCATATATTTT. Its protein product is CAWNLPGQSGNTIYF.

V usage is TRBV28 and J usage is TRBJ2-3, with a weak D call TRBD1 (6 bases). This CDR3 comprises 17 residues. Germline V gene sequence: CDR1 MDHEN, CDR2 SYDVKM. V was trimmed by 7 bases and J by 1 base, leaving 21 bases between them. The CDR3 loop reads CASNLDRFTSGTDTQYF. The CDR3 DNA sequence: TGTGCCAGCAACCTGGACAGATTCACTTCAGGCACAGATACGCAGTATTTT.

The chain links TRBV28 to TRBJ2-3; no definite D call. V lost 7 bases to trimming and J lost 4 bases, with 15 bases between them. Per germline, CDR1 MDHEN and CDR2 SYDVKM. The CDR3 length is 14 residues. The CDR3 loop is CASKFPGRPDTQYF. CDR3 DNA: TGTGCCAGCAAATTCCCCGGTCGGCCAGATACGCAGTATTTT. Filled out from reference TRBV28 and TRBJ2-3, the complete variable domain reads DVKVTQSSRYLVKRTGEKVFLECVQDMDHENMFWYRQDPGLGLRLIYFSYDVKMKEKGDIPEGYSVSREKKERFSLILESASTNQTSMYLCASKFPGRPDTQYFGPGTRLTVL.

The CDR3 nucleotides are TGTGCCAGCAGCTCCTCGGGACTGCTGGGCGAGCAGTACTTC. Encoded protein: CASSSSGLLGEQYF. The rearrangement joins TRBV7-8 to TRBJ2-7; TRBD2 is a possible D gene (6 bases). Germline V gene sequence: CDR1 SGHVS, CDR2 FQNEAQ. This CDR3 has 14 residues. Trimming took off 4 bases at V and 6 bases at J, with 16 bases between the two ends.

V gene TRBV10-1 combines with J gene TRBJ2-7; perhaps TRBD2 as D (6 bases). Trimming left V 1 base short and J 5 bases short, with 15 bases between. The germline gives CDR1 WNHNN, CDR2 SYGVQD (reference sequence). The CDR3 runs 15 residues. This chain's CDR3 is CASSELSGTEDEQYF. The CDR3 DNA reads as TGCGCCAGCAGTGAGTTGTCCGGGACTGAGGACGAGCAGTACTTC.